The present TCR beta chain was sequenced within a study of T cell responses to AZD1222 COVID-19 vaccine. Study-level information: Second doses that came at about 4 or about 12 weeks were put together. Study results and limitations: Spike as a whole was targeted by vaccine-associated CD4 TCRs, dominant at 160-218 and 743-854. The sample set comprised mostly white British donors with more females, and clonal diversity was possibly underestimated. When two AZD1222 doses had been given, Spike-specific TCR breadth and depth rose.

With V trimmed by 5 bases and J by 6 bases, 9 bases remained unmatched. In germline, CDR1 is LNHDA, CDR2 SQIVND (reference sequence). This CDR3 comprises 15 residues. As to this clone: Its antigen is still unknown.

Method: immunoSEQ multiplex PCR; TCRdb's copy keeps in-frame clones and lacks some. This sample carries approximately 190,000 clones, around 92% of them seen once, and the ten largest clones take 7% to 9.5%. The chain has TRBV19 and TRBJ1-4; 7 bases map to TRBD1. The sequencing here drew on peripheral blood, taken on day 0 of AZD1222 vaccination. The TCR sequence derives from an adult in good health. As DNA, the CDR3 is TGTGCCAGTAGTGCCATACAGGGGCGCGATGAAAAACTGTTTTTT. It yields the protein CASSAIQGRDEKLFF.